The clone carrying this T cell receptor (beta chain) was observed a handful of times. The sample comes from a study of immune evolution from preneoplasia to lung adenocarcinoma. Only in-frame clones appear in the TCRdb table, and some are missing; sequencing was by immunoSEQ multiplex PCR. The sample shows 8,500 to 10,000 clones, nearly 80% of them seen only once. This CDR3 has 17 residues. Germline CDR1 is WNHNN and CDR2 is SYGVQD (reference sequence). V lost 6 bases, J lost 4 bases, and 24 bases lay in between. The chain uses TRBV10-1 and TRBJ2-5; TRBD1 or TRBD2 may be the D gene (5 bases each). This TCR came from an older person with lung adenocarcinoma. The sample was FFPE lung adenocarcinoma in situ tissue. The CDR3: CASRGVASRAPTETQYF. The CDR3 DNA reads TGCGCCAGCAGGGGGGTGGCTAGCAGGGCGCCCACAGAGACCCAGTACTTC.